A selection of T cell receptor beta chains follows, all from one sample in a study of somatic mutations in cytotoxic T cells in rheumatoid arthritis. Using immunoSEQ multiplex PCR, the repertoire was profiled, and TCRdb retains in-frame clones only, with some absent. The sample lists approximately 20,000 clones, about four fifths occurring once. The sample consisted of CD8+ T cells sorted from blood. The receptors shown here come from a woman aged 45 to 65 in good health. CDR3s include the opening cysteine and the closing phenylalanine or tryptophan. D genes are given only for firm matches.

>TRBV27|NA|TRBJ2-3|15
CASSLGMTGKDTQYF
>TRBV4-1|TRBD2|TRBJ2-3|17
CASRQPIAGGPADTQYF
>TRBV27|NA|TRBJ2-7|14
CASSLFTGTNEQYF
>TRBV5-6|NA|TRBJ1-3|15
CASSLAAVSGNTIYF
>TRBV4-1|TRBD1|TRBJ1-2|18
CASSQEGDRGPLNYGYTF
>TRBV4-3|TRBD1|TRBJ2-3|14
CASSQGQGSDTQYF
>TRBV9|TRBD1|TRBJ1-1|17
CASSVGGQGGTGTEAFF
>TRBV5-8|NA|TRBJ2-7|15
CASSLGMDSSYEQYF
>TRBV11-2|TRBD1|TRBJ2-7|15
CASSLARDRAYEQYF
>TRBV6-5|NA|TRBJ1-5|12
CASGVGNQPQHF
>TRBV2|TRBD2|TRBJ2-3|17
CASSDWTSGIVTDTQYF
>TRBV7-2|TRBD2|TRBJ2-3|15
CASSATGGGLDTQYF
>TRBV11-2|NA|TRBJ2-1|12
CASSPPNQEQFF
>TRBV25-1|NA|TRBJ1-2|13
CASSAQGNYGYTF
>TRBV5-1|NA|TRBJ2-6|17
CASSLMTSPSGANVLTF
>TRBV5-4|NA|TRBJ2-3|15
CASSLESRGPDTQYF
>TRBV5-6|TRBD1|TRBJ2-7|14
CASSVGTGGHEQYF
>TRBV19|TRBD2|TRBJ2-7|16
CASSIRSGGALHEQYF
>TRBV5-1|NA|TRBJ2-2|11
CASSFLGELFF
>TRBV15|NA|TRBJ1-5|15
CATSREWGSNQPQHF
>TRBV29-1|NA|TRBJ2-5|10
CSVARETQYF
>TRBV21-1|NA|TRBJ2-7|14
CASSKEGQTYEQYF
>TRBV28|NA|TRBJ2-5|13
CASSFRERGTQYF
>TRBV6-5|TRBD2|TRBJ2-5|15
CASSYSLAGRETQYF
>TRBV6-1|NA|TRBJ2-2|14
CASSKQGVSGELFF
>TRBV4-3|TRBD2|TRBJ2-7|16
CASSQATSGGAYEQYF
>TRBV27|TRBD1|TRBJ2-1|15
CASSLQGAAGFKQFF
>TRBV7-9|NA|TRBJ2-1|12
CASSPGYNEQFF
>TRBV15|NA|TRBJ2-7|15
CATSGRPTSSYEQYF
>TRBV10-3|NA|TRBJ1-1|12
CAISELSTEAFF
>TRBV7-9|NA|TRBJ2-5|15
CASSLIWGSQETQYF
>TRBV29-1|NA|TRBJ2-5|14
CSVEDGRPQETQYF
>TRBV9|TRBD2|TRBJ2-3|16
CASSPQAGVPADTQYF
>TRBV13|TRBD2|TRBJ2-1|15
CASSTRLAGENEQFF
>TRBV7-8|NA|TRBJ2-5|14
CASSLQGTLETQYF
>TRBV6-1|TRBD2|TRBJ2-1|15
CASIPGTSDYNEQFF
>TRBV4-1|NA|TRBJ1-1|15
CASSQDPGLNTEAFF
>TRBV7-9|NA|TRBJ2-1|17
CASSWEPYPSSYNEQFF
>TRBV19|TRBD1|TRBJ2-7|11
CASGQGGEQYF
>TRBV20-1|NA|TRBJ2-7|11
CSAFRQAEQYF
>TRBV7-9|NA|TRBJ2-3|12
CARTDDTDTQYF
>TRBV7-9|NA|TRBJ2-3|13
CASSLGATDTQYF
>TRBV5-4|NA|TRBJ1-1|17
CASSSEAENWQRTEAFF
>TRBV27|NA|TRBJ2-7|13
CASTFGQGHEQYF
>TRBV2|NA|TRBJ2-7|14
CASSEGIGGYEQYF
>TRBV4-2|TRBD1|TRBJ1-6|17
CASSQEDRFDSNSPLHF
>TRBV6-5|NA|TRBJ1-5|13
CASSSGFNQPQHF
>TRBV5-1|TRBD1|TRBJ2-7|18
CASSLDPGQGAGGGEQYF
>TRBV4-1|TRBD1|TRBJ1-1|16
CASSQSQGSMNTEAFF
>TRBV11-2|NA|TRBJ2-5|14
CASSLPRGQETQYF
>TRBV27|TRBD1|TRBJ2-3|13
CASRDRGGDTQYF
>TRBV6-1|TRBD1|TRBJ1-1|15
CASSNRDRTNTEAFF